Sequencing of this T cell receptor beta chain was carried out in a study of T cell responses to AZD1222 COVID-19 vaccine. Background on the study: Doses given second, at about 4 or about 12 weeks, were pooled. Study results and caveats: Close to half of spike-specific TCRs reportedly recognize unmutated variant regions. White British people made up most donors, females outnumbered males, and clonal diversity was possibly underestimated. The breadth and depth of Spike-specific TCRs increased once two AZD1222 doses had been given.

Method: immunoSEQ multiplex PCR; TCRdb's copy keeps in-frame clones and lacks some. In the table there are 150,000 to 200,000 clones, 94% of which are singletons. This CDR3 region has 13 residues. J gave up 11 bases and V 7 bases, and 10 bases lay outside the gene matches. From germline, CDR1 is SNHLY and CDR2 FYNNEI. This clone was observed a single time. The antigen remains unidentified. This TCR was sampled from an adult in good health. The sequencing here drew on peripheral blood, taken on day 0 of AZD1222 vaccination. This chain uses TRBV2 with TRBJ1-3, with 8 bases identical to TRBD1. The CDR3 bases are TGTGCCAGCACCTTGGACAGGGCCAACGCCATATATTTT. Its protein product is CASTLDRANAIYF.